Listed below are T cell receptor beta chains from one sample, sequenced in a study of cytomegalovirus exposure and HLA in healthy donors. The table came from immunoSEQ multiplex PCR; TCRdb's copy has only in-frame clones and leaves some out. This sample has 100,000 or so clones, with about three quarters found just once. Sample: PBMCs. All receptors derive from a male donor in good health and CMV-seropositive. Each CDR3 is given with its conserved first and last residue. Fields, in order: clone size, J gene, D gene, V gene, CDR3 protein, CDR3 DNA. A D gene is named only where the DNA matches it firmly. Some rows mark clone size as missing; the rest say once, few, many or name a class of expanded clone.

few TRBJ1-1 TRBD1 TRBV18 CASSPNGQGAEAFF TGTGCCAGCTCACCAAATGGACAGGGGGCTGAAGCTTTCTTT
NA TRBJ2-7 TRBD1 TRBV19 CASTGSGTEYSYEQYF TGTGCCAGTACCGGATCAGGGACAGAATATTCCTACGAGCAGTACTTC
NA TRBJ2-2 TRBD1 TRBV11-2 CASSLGGQDTGELFF TGTGCCAGCAGCTTAGGGGGACAGGACACCGGGGAGCTGTTTTTT
NA TRBJ1-1 NA TRBV19 CASRVGGSGTEAFF TGTGCCAGTAGGGTAGGGGGTTCGGGCACTGAAGCTTTCTTT
NA TRBJ2-1 NA TRBV7-5 CARSPMGLCNEQFF TGTGCCAGAAGCCCGATGGGACTTTGCAATGAGCAGTTCTTC
few TRBJ2-2 TRBD2 TRBV29-1 CSAKRALAGGDGELFF TGCAGCGCGAAAAGGGCCCTAGCGGGGGGAGACGGGGAGCTGTTTTTT
NA TRBJ2-3 TRBD2 TRBV18 CASSSQAGRTDTQYF TGTGCCAGCTCATCTCAAGCGGGGCGTACAGATACGCAGTATTTT
NA TRBJ2-5 TRBD2 TRBV7-2 CASSPAGGEVETQYF TGTGCCAGCAGCCCAGCGGGAGGGGAGGTGGAGACCCAGTACTTC
few TRBJ1-5 TRBD1 TRBV19 CASSAIRDRVTQHF TGTGCCAGTAGTGCTATACGGGACAGGGTGACCCAGCATTTT
NA TRBJ1-2 TRBD1 TRBV6-5 CASRWGQGASLCYTF TGTGCCAGCAGGTGGGGACAGGGGGCAAGTCTATGCTACACCTTC
NA TRBJ1-1 NA TRBV18 CASSTTGGVTEAFF TGTGCCAGCTCTACCACTGGAGGGGTAACTGAAGCTTTCTTT
NA TRBJ2-7 TRBD1 TRBV4-1 CASSQAETRGYEQYF TGCGCCAGCAGCCAAGCAGAGACCAGGGGGTACGAGCAGTACTTC
NA TRBJ1-2 NA TRBV2 CASSVQYYGYTF TGTGCCAGCAGTGTACAGTACTATGGCTACACCTTC
NA TRBJ1-2 TRBD1 TRBV5-4 CAITIEGARANYGYTF TGTGCCATCACTATCGAGGGGGCGCGGGCTAACTATGGCTACACCTTC
NA TRBJ2-7 NA TRBV29-1 CSVVPASDYEQYF TGCAGCGTTGTCCCAGCTAGTGATTACGAGCAGTACTTC
NA TRBJ2-1 TRBD2 TRBV18 CASSPGASGGLPYNEQFF TGTGCCAGCTCACCCGGGGCTAGCGGGGGCCTACCCTACAATGAGCAGTTCTTC
NA TRBJ2-7 TRBD2 TRBV7-8 CASSPRGGWGPVGEQYF TGTGCCAGCAGCCCGCGGGGGGGTTGGGGGCCCGTGGGCGAGCAGTACTTC
NA TRBJ1-6 TRBD1 TRBV29-1 CSVGRDRNSPLHF TGCAGCGTCGGCCGGGACAGGAATTCACCCCTCCACTTT
NA TRBJ1-6 TRBD1 TRBV5-1 CASSPGGRNSPLHF TGCGCCAGCAGCCCAGGGGGCAGGAATTCACCCCTCCACTTT
NA TRBJ2-1 TRBD1 TRBV27 CASSTFRDRGINEQFF TGTGCCAGCAGTACATTCCGGGACAGGGGAATCAATGAGCAGTTCTTC
NA TRBJ2-2 TRBD2 TRBV4-3 CASSQDHLAGGPNGELFF TGCGCCAGCAGCCAAGATCACCTAGCGGGGGGGCCAAACGGGGAGCTGTTTTTT
NA TRBJ1-6 TRBD1 TRBV5-1 CASSLEGGQANNSPLHF TGCGCCAGCAGCTTGGAAGGGGGACAGGCTAATAATTCACCCCTCCACTTT
NA TRBJ2-1 TRBD2 TRBV6-1 CASRGLARHNEQFF TGTGCCAGCAGAGGACTAGCGCGGCACAATGAGCAGTTCTTC
NA TRBJ1-2 NA TRBV15 CATSRGPGTSNYGYTF TGTGCCACCAGCAGAGGTCCAGGGACATCTAACTATGGCTACACCTTC
NA TRBJ1-5 NA TRBV5-6 CASSLWPDLRNQPQHF TGTGCCAGCAGCTTGTGGCCGGATCTGAGGAATCAGCCCCAGCATTTT
few TRBJ2-3 TRBD2 TRBV4-3 CASSRQLAGGDTQYF TGCGCCAGCAGCCGGCAACTAGCGGGGGGAGATACGCAGTATTTT
once TRBJ1-5 NA TRBV7-9 CASSLAIDDQEPQHF TGTGCCAGCAGCTTAGCGATTGATGATCAGGAGCCCCAGCATTTT
NA TRBJ2-7 NA TRBV2 CASSEEGKNSYEQYF TGTGCCAGCAGTGAGGAGGGGAAAAACTCCTACGAGCAGTACTTC
NA TRBJ1-2 NA TRBV6-5 CASRKSGAYYGYTF TGTGCCAGCAGGAAGTCTGGGGCGTATTATGGCTACACCTTC
NA TRBJ2-2 TRBD1 TRBV27 CASSLSYRGRAGELFF TGTGCCAGCAGTTTATCGTACAGGGGGAGAGCCGGGGAGCTGTTTTTT
NA TRBJ2-1 TRBD2 TRBV5-4 CASSLVAGGAYNEQFF TGTGCCAGCAGCTTGGTAGCGGGGGGGGCCTACAATGAGCAGTTCTTC
NA TRBJ1-6 TRBD1 TRBV7-9 CASSSSPGQGNSPLHF TGTGCCAGCAGCTCCAGCCCGGGACAGGGGAATTCACCCCTCCACTTT
once TRBJ2-7 NA TRBV9 CASSVSGSHYEQYF TGTGCCAGCAGCGTATCCGGGAGCCACTACGAGCAGTACTTC
NA TRBJ1-1 NA TRBV7-2 CASSLGGGVTEAFF TGTGCCAGCAGCTTAGGGGGGGGCGTCACTGAAGCTTTCTTT
NA TRBJ1-1 TRBD1 TRBV7-2 CASSPRQGTNTEAFF TGTGCCAGCAGCCCTCGACAGGGGACGAACACTGAAGCTTTCTTT
NA TRBJ1-3 NA TRBV13 CASSSTSGNTIYF TGTGCCAGCAGCTCAACATCTGGAAACACCATATATTTT
few TRBJ2-1 NA TRBV29-1 CSVLKARNEQFF TGCAGCGTTCTCAAAGCGCGCAATGAGCAGTTCTTC
NA TRBJ2-1 NA TRBV4-1 CASSQGGTILNEQFF TGCGCCAGCAGCCAAGGGGGGACAATACTCAATGAGCAGTTCTTC
NA TRBJ2-5 TRBD1 TRBV27 CASSRGQGTETQYF TGTGCCAGCAGTCGGGGACAGGGGACAGAGACCCAGTACTTC
NA TRBJ2-3 NA TRBV5-1 CASSLELGGPGTQYF TGCGCCAGCAGCTTGGAACTAGGGGGTCCGGGAACGCAGTATTTT
NA TRBJ2-7 NA TRBV11-2 CASSPLWRYEQYF TGTGCCAGCAGCCCACTTTGGAGGTACGAGCAGTACTTC
NA TRBJ2-1 TRBD2 TRBV7-3 CASSFLGGGLYNEQFF TGTGCCAGCAGCTTCCTAGGCGGGGGTCTGTACAATGAGCAGTTCTTC
NA TRBJ1-2 NA TRBV27 CASSLGGGGYTF TGTGCCAGCAGTTTAGGGGGCGGGGGCTACACCTTC
few TRBJ2-1 TRBD1 TRBV28 CASSPGQGPYNEQFF TGTGCCAGCAGCCCTGGACAGGGGCCCTACAATGAGCAGTTCTTC
once TRBJ1-1 NA TRBV29-1 CSVGRDTEAFF TGCAGCGTTGGGAGGGACACTGAAGCTTTCTTT
NA TRBJ2-5 TRBD1 TRBV10-1 CASSSPDREETQYF TGCGCCAGCAGTTCTCCGGACAGGGAAGAGACCCAGTACTTC
few TRBJ1-6 NA TRBV30 CAWSEQDSPLHF TGTGCCTGGAGTGAACAGGATTCACCCCTCCACTTT
NA TRBJ2-5 TRBD2 TRBV5-1 CASSGTTSFRGTQYF TGCGCCAGCAGCGGGACTACCTCTTTTCGGGGGACCCAGTACTTC
once TRBJ1-2 NA TRBV19 CASSSRGAGYTF TGTGCCAGTAGTTCCAGGGGCGCTGGCTACACCTTC